This T cell receptor (beta chain) was profiled in a study of T-cell reconstitution after alpha-beta-depleted transplantation in children. TCRbeta library construction was performed incorporating unique molecular identifiers. TCRdb analysed the PCR reads with MiXCR anew, one entry per CDR3 protein. The data contain roughly 200,000 distinct CDR3 sequences, more than 14% of them singletons. This clonotype was counted at least ten times. The specimen was PBMCs from the stem cell graft donor, collected from the stem cell graft. The TCR originated in a human donor who donated a stem cell graft to a child with acute lymphoblastic leukemia.

The DNA of the CDR3 is TGTGCCAGTAGTATCCTTGGACTAGCGGAGATATACAATGAGCAGTTCTTC. Its protein is CASSILGLAEIYNEQFF. The chain joins TRBV19 to TRBJ2-1, with 10 positions matching TRBD2. Per the germline V gene, CDR1 is LNHDA and CDR2 is SQIVND (reference sequence). CDR3 length: 17 amino acids. Losses at the gene ends were 3 bases for V and 4 bases for J; bases not matched to a gene: 9. The full variable domain, in which reference TRBV19 and TRBJ2-1 provide the parts outside the CDR3, is DGGITQSPKYLFRKEGQNVTLSCEQNLNHDAMYWYRQDPGQGLRLIYYSQIVNDFQKGDIAEGYSVSREKKESFPLTVTSAQKNPTAFYLCASSILGLAEIYNEQFFGPGTRLTVL.